Given below is one TCR beta chain in context. This clone's antigen is unknown. No much larger clone is present one base from it, and per-base qualities are unavailable. This sample stems from a study of CD8 T cells in ankylosing spondylitis (dated by TCRdb to the late 2010s). Regarding the complete study: To find TCR variants linked to disease, the study profiled T cell receptor beta repertoires in ankylosing spondylitis patients and healthy donors. The whole study cohort included 85 to 120 healthy donors and 25 ankylosing spondylitis patients. Peripheral blood was sampled, and synovial fluid was additionally collected from ankylosing spondylitis patients. Study-wide conclusions, independent of this receptor: Blood from ankylosing spondylitis patients appeared to be characterized by a TCR beta motif made up of seven or eight highly homologous amino acid variants. A CD8+ phenotype was shown by the disease-linked clones, which were found at relatively low frequencies in peripheral blood. Some TCR beta motif variants had previously been reported in synovial fluid and blood of reactive arthritis patients, which suggested common disease-initiation mechanisms. The disease-linked clones were reported to be significantly enriched in matched synovial fluid samples from ankylosing spondylitis patients.

The germline V gene encodes CDR1 SGHRS and CDR2 YFSETQ. The cysteine opens and the phenylalanine closes a CDR3 of 15 amino acids. This entry keeps only the CDR3 DNA: 45 bases, framed from base 1. The germline V and J ends show losses of 2 bases and 8 bases respectively, and no gene match explains 7 bases of the junction. The reads were generated on an Illumina HiSeq 2500. Quantitative 5'-RACE with molecular barcodes was the method used to prepare the TCR beta libraries. As for how the authors treated the data: Disease-linked TCR variants were identified with a new computational method built on a probabilistic model of VDJ rearrangement. The public sequencing data were trimmed at Q25 with fastp and processed into clonotypes with MiXCR by TCRdb, which kept only in-frame beta chains. Every CDR3 protein is listed once, alongside the most common genes and DNA of its rows. TCRdb's processing, not the authors' own work, is the source of the V and J calls. In this sample the table shows about 340,000 distinct CDR3 sequences, roughly 14% of which occur a single time. 1.1% of the sample belongs to the ten largest clones.

The sequenced sample was blood, either unsorted or a sorted T cell fraction (not recorded which). Rearrangement joined TRBV5-1 to TRBJ2-1, with 10 bases in between that match TRBD2. This receptor was obtained from a male donor with ankylosing spondylitis or in good health (not recorded which). In nucleotides, the sequence is TGCGCCAGCAGCTTACTGAGCGGGGGGGCTGATGAGCAGTTCTTC. This sequence encodes CASSLLSGGADEQFF.